The table lists the clone carrying this T cell receptor (beta chain) with many counts. The data derive from a study of regulatory T cells in long-lasting Graves disease. Germline values: CDR1 SQVTM, CDR2 ANQGSEA. V dropped 4 bases and J dropped 1; count of bases not matched to a gene: 16. The CDR3 consists of 19 residues. Combining iRepertoire HTBI primers with Arm-PCR of CDR3 regions, the authors built TCR beta libraries. One entry per CDR3 protein results from TCRdb running MiXCR on the multiplex PCR reads. The sample records hundreds of thousands of distinct CDR3 sequences, 16% being singletons. Time point in this sample: newly diagnosed GD, antithyroid drugs for less than 3 months. From RNA extracted from PBMCs, the TCR library was made. The same sample was also used in a study of T cells in Graves' hyperthyroidism and ophthalmopathy.

Sample: peripheral blood mononuclear cells (PBMCs), taken at new diagnosis, from a patient treated with antithyroid drugs. This receptor was obtained from a man aged 40-49 years with Graves disease. The chain couples TRBV29-1 to TRBJ2-3; TRBD2 agrees at 11 bases. This CDR3 reads CSVAQALLAGGDRTDTQYF. CDR3 coding DNA: TGCAGCGTTGCGCAAGCGCTTCTAGCGGGGGGTGATCGCACAGATACGCAGTATTTT.